A selection of T cell receptor beta chains follows, all from one sample in a study of response to subunit inactivated influenza vaccine. In TCRdb, the RT-PCR reads were re-called with MiXCR into one record per CDR3 protein. The table records some 850,000 distinct CDR3 sequences, about 18% of them present only once. Sequenced here: PBMCs from blood, sampled 4 to 6 days after vaccination. The receptor set was obtained from a man between 50 and 59 years old who received an inactivated influenza vaccine. CDR3s include the opening cysteine and the closing phenylalanine or tryptophan. A D gene is named only where the DNA matches it firmly. Clone size is stated in some rows and not others, as once, few, many or a class when expanded.

TGTGCCAGCAGTTTAGATCGGGACTACACAGATACGCAGTATTTT | CASSLDRDYTDTQYF | TRBJ2-3 | TRBD2 | few | TRBV12-3/TRBV12-4
TGTGCCAGCAGCGTTGTCCCTCTAGAGGGATCTTTTGGGGCCAACGTCCTGACTTTC | CASSVVPLEGSFGANVLTF | TRBJ2-6 | . | . | TRBV9
TGTGCCAGCAGTCGCCTAGCGGGAGGCCGCTTAGGGGAGACCCAGTACTTC | CASSRLAGGRLGETQYF | TRBJ2-5 | TRBD2 | once | TRBV28
TGCGCCAGCAGCCTCGACAGGACCTCGGGGGAGACCCAGTACTTC | CASSLDRTSGETQYF | TRBJ2-5 | . | . | TRBV5-1
TGTGCCAGCAGCCCCGGGTCCGGCAGGGGGCTTGAGACCCAGTACTTC | CASSPGSGRGLETQYF | TRBJ2-5 | TRBD1 | few | TRBV4-2
TGCAGCGTGGGACTAGCGAACAATGAGCAGTTCTTC | CSVGLANNEQFF | TRBJ2-1 | TRBD2 | . | TRBV29-1
TGTGCCAGCTCTCGGGGGGCAGCCAAAAACATTCAGTACTTC | CASSRGAAKNIQYF | TRBJ2-4 | . | . | TRBV7-9
TGCGCCAGCAGTGATTGGGGGTACAATGAGCAGTTCTTC | CASSDWGYNEQFF | TRBJ2-1 | . | . | TRBV10-1
TGCAGTGCTAGAGATGCCCCCGCAGTGAGGGCGCAGCCCCAGCATTTT | CSARDAPAVRAQPQHF | TRBJ1-5 | . | . | TRBV20-1
TGTGCCAGCAGTCAGCAGGTGAACACTGAAGCTTTCTTT | CASSQQVNTEAFF | TRBJ1-1 | . | . | TRBV6-6
TGTGCCAGCAGCCCCGGAAGGCTCCCCCCCTACGAGCAGTACTTC | CASSPGRLPPYEQYF | TRBJ2-7 | . | . | TRBV7-2
TGCAGTGCTACTACTAGCGCGACGTACAATGAGCAGTTCTTC | CSATTSATYNEQFF | TRBJ2-1 | TRBD2 | few | TRBV20-1
TGTGCCAGCAGCTCACAGGGGGCGCGGGAGCCCCAGCATTTT | CASSSQGAREPQHF | TRBJ1-5 | TRBD1 | few | TRBV7-2
TGCGCCAGCAGCTTAGGCCGAGCGGAGGGACTACCAGAATTC | CASSLGRAEGLPEF | TRBJ2-7 | TRBD2 | . | TRBV5-1
TGTGCCAGCAGCTTTCCGGGGCGGACGGCAGGGGAGCTGTTTTTT | CASSFPGRTAGELFF | TRBJ2-2 | . | few | TRBV5-5
TGCGCCAGCAGCCGTGATCCGGGACAGGGGGCGCGTCTGGTGGCTTTCTTT | CASSRDPGQGARLVAFF | TRBJ1-1 | TRBD1 | . | TRBV4-3
TGTGCCAGCAGTTCGGGTGGGCCTGAGCAGTTCTTC | CASSSGGPEQFF | TRBJ2-1 | . | many | TRBV12-3/TRBV12-4
TGTGCCAGCAGCTTCAGGCCGGTCTACAATGAGCAGTTCTTC | CASSFRPVYNEQFF | TRBJ2-1 | . | . | TRBV7-2
TGCAGCGTTGCATGGACGAATTCCTACGAGCAGTACTTC | CSVAWTNSYEQYF | TRBJ2-7 | . | . | TRBV29-1
TGTGCCAGCAGTCCCGGACCTCTGGAGGGAACTGAAGCTTTCTTT | CASSPGPLEGTEAFF | TRBJ1-1 | . | . | TRBV28
TGCAGTGCTACTCAACAGGGGGCGCTTTGGGGCTACACCTTC | CSATQQGALWGYTF | TRBJ1-2 | TRBD1 | few | TRBV20-1
TGTGCCAGCAGTCCATTAGCCATCCTATCCTACGAGCAGTACTTC | CASSPLAILSYEQYF | TRBJ2-7 | . | . | TRBV28
TGCAGTGCTAGACGCTGGTTGCGGGATTTATCCTACGAGCAGTACTTC | CSARRWLRDLSYEQYF | TRBJ2-7 | . | . | TRBV20-1
TGTGCCAGCAGTTACTCCGGGGGGGCCTACAATGAGCAGTTCTTC | CASSYSGGAYNEQFF | TRBJ2-1 | TRBD2 | many | TRBV6-2/TRBV6-3
TGTGCCAGCAGTTATTCGGGACAGGAAAAACTGTTTTTT | CASSYSGQEKLFF | TRBJ1-4 | TRBD1 | . | TRBV6-5
TGTGCCAGCATCAAGGACTACAATGAGCAGTTCTTC | CASIKDYNEQFF | TRBJ2-1 | . | . | TRBV7-2
TGCGCCAGCAGCCTCGGCGGGCAGCTGAATTCACCCCTCCACTTT | CASSLGGQLNSPLHF | TRBJ1-6 | . | few | TRBV4-1
TGTGCCAGCAGCCAATGGACAGGGCCTAGCGGATACAATGAGCAGTTCTTC | CASSQWTGPSGYNEQFF | TRBJ2-1 | . | few | TRBV11-2
TGTGCCAGCAGCCAAGTCTGGGACCGGCAGTTCTTC | CASSQVWDRQFF | TRBJ2-1 | . | . | TRBV3-1
TGTGCCAGCACGGGGTCTGGCAGCTACACCTTC | CASTGSGSYTF | TRBJ1-2 | . | . | TRBV12-3/TRBV12-4
TGCAGCGTGGGGGGAGGCGAAGCTTTCTTT | CSVGGGEAFF | TRBJ1-1 | . | . | TRBV29-1
TGCGCCAGCAGCCTAAGGTGGGACACCGGGGAGCTGTTTTTT | CASSLRWDTGELFF | TRBJ2-2 | . | . | TRBV4-3
TGTGCCAGCATTGGTTCTTCGCCTACGAGAACAGATACGCAGTATTTT | CASIGSSPTRTDTQYF | TRBJ2-3 | . | . | TRBV2
TGTGCCAGCAGTTTTCCATCGACAGGATATAGCAATCAGCCCCAGCATTTT | CASSFPSTGYSNQPQHF | TRBJ1-5 | . | . | TRBV6-5
TGCAGTGCTAGGCACCCGGGACAGGGGGACTATGGCTACACCTTC | CSARHPGQGDYGYTF | TRBJ1-2 | TRBD1 | many | TRBV20-1